This T cell receptor (beta chain) derives from a study of T cells and Merkel cell carcinoma outcomes. Findings of the study overall: Merkel cell carcinoma outcomes were reportedly predicted by repertoire and T-cell density.

Turning to this clone: Antigen unknown.

The V gene's germline CDR1 is MGHRA and CDR2 YSYEKL. The CDR3 runs to 15 residues. The germline V and J ends were trimmed by 5 bases and 2 bases, with 12 bases remaining between them. The repertoire was sequenced with immunoSEQ multiplex PCR; TCRdb's copy has only in-frame clones and lacks some. The table includes some 21,000 clones, roughly 80% detected once. The clonotype was recovered from a human donor with Merkel cell carcinoma. The sequenced sample consisted of tumor tissue from Merkel cell carcinoma. The V gene is TRBV4-1, the J gene TRBJ2-2, with D unresolved. The CDR3 DNA sequence: TGCGCCAGCAGCTCTCCACGGCTAAACACCGGGGAGCTGTTTTTT. This encodes CASSSPRLNTGELFF.